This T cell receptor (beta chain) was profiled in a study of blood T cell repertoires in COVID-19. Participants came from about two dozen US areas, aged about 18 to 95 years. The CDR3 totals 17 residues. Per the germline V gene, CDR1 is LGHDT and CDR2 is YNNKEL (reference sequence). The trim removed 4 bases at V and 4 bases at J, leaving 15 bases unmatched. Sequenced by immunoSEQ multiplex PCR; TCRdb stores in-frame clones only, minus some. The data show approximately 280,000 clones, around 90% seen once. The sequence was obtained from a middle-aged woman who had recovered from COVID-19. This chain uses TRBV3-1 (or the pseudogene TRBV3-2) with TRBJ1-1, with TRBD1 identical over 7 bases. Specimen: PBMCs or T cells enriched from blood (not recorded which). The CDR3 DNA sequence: TGTGCCAGCAGCCCAAGCCCCGCCTCACAGGGGCTCACTGAAGCTTTCTTT. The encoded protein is CASSPSPASQGLTEAFF.